The 13 T cell receptor beta chains presented below share a single source sample, sequenced in a study of T cell responses to AZD1222 COVID-19 vaccine. Clones were read by immunoSEQ multiplex PCR, and TCRdb kept only the in-frame ones, dropping some. The top ten hold roughly 20% of the sample, which has 35,000 to 50,000 clones, just under 80% seen once. Source: peripheral blood, taken 28 days after the second dose of the MenACWY control vaccine. The receptors originated from an adult who received the MenACWY meningococcal vaccine as a control.

This chain links TRBV28 with TRBJ1-1; 9 nucleotides agree with TRBD1. The V gene's germline CDR1 is MDHEN and CDR2 SYDVKM. The length of the CDR3 is 18 residues. V was pared by 1 base and J by 1 base, with 10 bases of the junction left unmatched. CDR3 nucleotides: TGTGCCAGCAGTTTATATGGGAACAGGGGGCTGGCGAACACTGAAGCTTTCTTT. Amino acids: CASSLYGNRGLANTEAFF.

The chain combines TRBV13 with TRBJ2-7; D not certain. Germline values: CDR1 PRHDT, CDR2 FYEKMQ (reference sequence). The CDR3 contains 19 residues. Between the trimmed V and J ends, which lost 3 bases and 0 bases, there was a span of 24 bases. DNA for the CDR3: TGTGCCAGCAGCTTCGCCTCCTTCAAGACATCGGCGAGCTCCTACGAGCAGTACTTC. This translates into CASSFASFKTSASSYEQYF.

The chain uses TRBV7-2 and TRBJ2-5; no clear D. V lost 3 bases to trimming and J lost 2 bases, with 10 bases between them. Germline values: CDR1 SGHTA, CDR2 FQGNSA. CDR3 length equals 14 residues. The DNA of the CDR3 is TGTGCCAGCAGCTTTTTTAGGCAGCAAGAGACCCAGTACTTC. This gives the protein CASSFFRQQETQYF.

V usage is TRBV30 and J usage is TRBJ2-7; the D gene is possibly TRBD1 (8 bases). V lost 4 bases to trimming and J lost 1 base, with 14 bases between them. Per the germline V gene, CDR1 is GTSNPN and CDR2 is SVGIG (reference sequence). This CDR3 comprises 14 residues. CDR3 DNA sequence: TGTGCCTGGACACAACAGGGGGGGTCCTACGAGCAGTACTTC. Translating it yields CAWTQQGGSYEQYF.

The V call is TRBV4-1, the J call TRBJ2-3; 13 nucleotides match TRBD2. Germline V gene data show CDR1 as MGHRA and CDR2 as YSYEKL. This CDR3 is built from 17 residues. J lost 2 bases, V lost 1 base, and 3 bases had no gene match. The CDR3 loop is CASSQAGLAGNTDTQYF. For the CDR3, the DNA is TGCGCCAGCAGCCAAGCGGGACTAGCGGGAAACACAGATACGCAGTATTTT.

The chain is built from TRBV9 and TRBJ1-1, with a tentative D call TRBD1 (5 bases). This CDR3 comprises 16 residues. CDR1 is SGDLS, CDR2 YYNGEE, per germline. V lost 2 bases and J lost 1, with 15 bases in between. This CDR3 reads CASSVSPGPKNTEAFF. CDR3 nucleotide sequence: TGTGCCAGCAGCGTGTCCCCGGGACCTAAGAACACTGAAGCTTTCTTT.

In this sample, this clone turned up a few times. The V gene is TRBV2, the J gene TRBJ2-1; no definite D call. V was clipped by 10 bases and J by 8 bases, with 12 bases between them. The CDR3 consists of 11 residues. Germline-derived CDR1 and CDR2 are SNHLY and FYNNEI. This CDR3 is CATSWLDEQFF. CDR3 nucleotides: TGTGCCACCTCGTGGCTTGATGAGCAGTTCTTC.

V and J are TRBV9 and TRBJ1-6; no definite D call. Germline V lookup: CDR1 SGDLS, CDR2 YYNGEE. V lost 2 bases and J lost 0, with 12 bases in between. CDR3 length equals 17 residues. Here the CDR3 reads CASSVSWVNSYNSPLHF. The CDR3 region has the DNA TGTGCCAGCAGCGTCTCATGGGTGAACTCCTATAATTCACCCCTCCACTTT.

This chain connects TRBV14 to TRBJ1-2, with a weak D call TRBD1 (6 bases). The CDR3 has 16 amino acids. V gave up 4 bases and J gave up 2 bases, with 17 bases separating them. Germline lookup yields CDR1 SGHDN and CDR2 FVKESK. CDR3 DNA: TGTGCCAGCAGCCGCCCACTCGGGACATCCAACTATGGCTACACCTTC. Translation: CASSRPLGTSNYGYTF.

On this clone itself: Its ends do not fully match the called genes, so a read error is possible. This chain links TRBV12-5 with TRBJ1-5; a weak D match, TRBD1 (5 bases). The germline gives CDR1 LGHNT, CDR2 FRNRAP. CDR3 length: 16 residues. The CDR3 sequence is CTSGLGGKVSNQPQHF. Here the CDR3 DNA reads TGTACTAGTGGTTTGGGGGGGAAGGTAAGCAATCAGCCCCAGCATTTT.

The genes are TRBV5-1 and TRBJ2-6; D might be TRBD1 (6 bases). Germline-derived CDR1 and CDR2 are SGHRS and YFSETQ. The V gene lost 6 bases and the J gene lost 0 bases, with 10 bases spanning the gap. The CDR3 is 15 amino acids. The CDR3 reads CASTTGISGANVLTF. The DNA of the CDR3 is TGCGCCAGCACCACAGGGATCTCTGGGGCCAACGTCCTGACTTTC.

A few counts support this clone. V usage is TRBV5-5 and J usage is TRBJ1-5; a possible D gene is TRBD1 (5 bases). Per germline, CDR1 SGHKS and CDR2 YYEKEE (reference sequence). V was trimmed by 2 bases and J by 2 bases, leaving 5 bases between them. The length of the CDR3 is 13 residues. In DNA, the CDR3 is TGTGCCAGCAGCTTCAGGGGCAATCAGCCCCAGCATTTT. Its translation is CASSFRGNQPQHF.

By share of the sample, this clone is medium-sized. In DNA form, the CDR3 reads TGTGCCAGCAATCCCGGGTCAGGCTATTCACCCCTCCACTTT. Protein: CASNPGSGYSPLHF. This rearrangement joins TRBV28 to TRBJ1-6, with unresolved D. This CDR3 is 14 amino acids long. Looked up from germline, CDR1 is MDHEN and CDR2 is SYDVKM. V was cut by 7 bases and J by 8 bases, with 15 bases left in between.